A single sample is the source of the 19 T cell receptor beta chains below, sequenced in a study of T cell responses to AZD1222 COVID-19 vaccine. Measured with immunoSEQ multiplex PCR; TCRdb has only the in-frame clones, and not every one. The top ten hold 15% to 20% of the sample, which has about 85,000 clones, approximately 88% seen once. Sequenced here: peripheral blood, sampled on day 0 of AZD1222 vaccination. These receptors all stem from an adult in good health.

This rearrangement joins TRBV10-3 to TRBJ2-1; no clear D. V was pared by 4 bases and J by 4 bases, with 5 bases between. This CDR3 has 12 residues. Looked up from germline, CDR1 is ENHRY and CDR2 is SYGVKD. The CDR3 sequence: CAISALYNEQFF. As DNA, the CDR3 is TGTGCCATCAGTGCCCTGTACAATGAGCAGTTCTTC.

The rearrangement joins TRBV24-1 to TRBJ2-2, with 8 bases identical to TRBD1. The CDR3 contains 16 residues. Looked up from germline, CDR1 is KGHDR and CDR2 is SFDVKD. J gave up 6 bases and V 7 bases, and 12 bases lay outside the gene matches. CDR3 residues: CATRETDRVKAGELFF. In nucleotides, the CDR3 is TGTGCCACCAGAGAAACGGACAGGGTGAAAGCCGGGGAGCTGTTTTTT.

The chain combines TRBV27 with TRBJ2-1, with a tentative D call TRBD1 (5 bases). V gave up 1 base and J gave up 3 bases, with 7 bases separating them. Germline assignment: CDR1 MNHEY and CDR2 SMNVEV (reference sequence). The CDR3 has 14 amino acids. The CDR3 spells CASSLFDSYNEQFF. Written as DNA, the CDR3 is TGTGCCAGCAGTTTATTTGACAGCTACAATGAGCAGTTCTTC.

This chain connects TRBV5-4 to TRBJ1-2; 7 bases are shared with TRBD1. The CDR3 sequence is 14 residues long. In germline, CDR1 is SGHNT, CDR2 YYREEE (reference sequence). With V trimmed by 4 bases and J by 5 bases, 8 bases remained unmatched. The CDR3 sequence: CASSPGTVIYGYTF. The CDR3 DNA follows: TGTGCCAGCAGCCCCGGGACAGTCATATATGGCTACACCTTC.

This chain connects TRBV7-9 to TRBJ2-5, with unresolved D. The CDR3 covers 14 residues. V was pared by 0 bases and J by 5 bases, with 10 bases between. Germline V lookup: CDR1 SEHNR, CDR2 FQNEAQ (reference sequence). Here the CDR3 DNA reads TGTGCCAGCAGCTTAGCGGTTGATATTGAGACCCAGTACTTC. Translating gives CASSLAVDIETQYF.

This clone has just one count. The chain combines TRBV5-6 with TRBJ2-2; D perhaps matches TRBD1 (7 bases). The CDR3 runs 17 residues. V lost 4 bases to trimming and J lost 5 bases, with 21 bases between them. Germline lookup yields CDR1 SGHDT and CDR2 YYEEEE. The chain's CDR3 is CASSRRGDRAGTGELFF. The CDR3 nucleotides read TGTGCCAGCAGCAGGCGGGGCGACAGGGCCGGGACCGGGGAGCTGTTTTTT.

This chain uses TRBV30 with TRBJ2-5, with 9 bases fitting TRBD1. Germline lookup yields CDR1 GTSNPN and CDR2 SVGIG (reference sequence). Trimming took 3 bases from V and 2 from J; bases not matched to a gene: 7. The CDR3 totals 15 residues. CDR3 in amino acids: CAWRAGTGIQETQYF. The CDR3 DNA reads TGTGCCTGGAGAGCCGGGACAGGGATACAAGAGACCCAGTACTTC.

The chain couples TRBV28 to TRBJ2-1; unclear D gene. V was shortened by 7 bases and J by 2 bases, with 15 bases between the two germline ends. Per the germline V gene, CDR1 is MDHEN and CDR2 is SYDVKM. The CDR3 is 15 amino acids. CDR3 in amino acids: CASTRSGSTYNEQFF. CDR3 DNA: TGTGCCAGCACCCGTTCCGGGTCTACCTACAATGAGCAGTTCTTC.

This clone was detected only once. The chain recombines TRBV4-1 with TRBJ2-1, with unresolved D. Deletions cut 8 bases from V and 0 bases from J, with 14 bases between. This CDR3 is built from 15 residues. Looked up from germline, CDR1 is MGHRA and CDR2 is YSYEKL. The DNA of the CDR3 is TGCGCCAGCTCCCGAGCAGCTAGCTCCTACAATGAGCAGTTCTTC. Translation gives CASSRAASSYNEQFF.

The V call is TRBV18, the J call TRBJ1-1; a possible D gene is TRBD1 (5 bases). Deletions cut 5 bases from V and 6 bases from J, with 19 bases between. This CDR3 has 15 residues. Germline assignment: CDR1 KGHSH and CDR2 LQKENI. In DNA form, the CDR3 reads TGTGCCAGCTCAAAAAATTGGGGGGAGAGGGCTGAAGCTTTCTTT. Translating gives CASSKNWGERAEAFF.

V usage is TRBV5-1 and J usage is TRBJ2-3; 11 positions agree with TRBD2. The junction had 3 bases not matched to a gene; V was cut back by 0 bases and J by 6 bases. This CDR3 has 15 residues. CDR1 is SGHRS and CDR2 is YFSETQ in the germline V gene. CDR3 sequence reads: CASSLVPSGRDTQYF. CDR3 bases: TGCGCCAGCAGCTTGGTGCCTAGCGGGAGGGATACGCAGTATTTT. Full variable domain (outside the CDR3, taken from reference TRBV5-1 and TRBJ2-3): KAGVTQTPRYLIKTRGQQVTLSCSPISGHRSVSWYQQTPGQGLQFLFEYFSETQRNKGNFPGRFSGRQFSNSRSEMNVSTLELGDSALYLCASSLVPSGRDTQYFGPGTRLTVL.

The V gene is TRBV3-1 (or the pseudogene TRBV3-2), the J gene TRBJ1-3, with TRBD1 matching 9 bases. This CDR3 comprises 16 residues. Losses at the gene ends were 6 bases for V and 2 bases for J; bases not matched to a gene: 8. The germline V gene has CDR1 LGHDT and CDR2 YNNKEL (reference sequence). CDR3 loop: CASRPEDRGAGNTIYF. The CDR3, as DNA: TGTGCCAGCAGACCGGAGGACAGGGGTGCTGGAAACACCATATATTTT.

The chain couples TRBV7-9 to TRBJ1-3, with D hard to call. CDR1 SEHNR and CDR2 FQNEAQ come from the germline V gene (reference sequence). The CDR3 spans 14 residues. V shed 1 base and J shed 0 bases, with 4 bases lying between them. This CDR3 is CASSLGVSGNTIYF. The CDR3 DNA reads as TGTGCCAGCAGCTTAGGTGTCTCTGGAAACACCATATATTTT.

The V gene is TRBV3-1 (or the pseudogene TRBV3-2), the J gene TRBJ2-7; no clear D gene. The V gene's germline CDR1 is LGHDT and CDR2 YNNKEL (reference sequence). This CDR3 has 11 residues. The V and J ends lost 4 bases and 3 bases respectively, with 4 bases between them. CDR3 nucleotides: TGTGCCAGCAGCCTGTACTACGAGCAGTACTTC. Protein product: CASSLYYEQYF.

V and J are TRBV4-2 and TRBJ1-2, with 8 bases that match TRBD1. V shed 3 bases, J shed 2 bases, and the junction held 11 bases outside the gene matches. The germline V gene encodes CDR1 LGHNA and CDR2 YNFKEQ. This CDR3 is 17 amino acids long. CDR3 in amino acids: CASSQTFQGAPNYGYTF. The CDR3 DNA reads TGTGCCAGCAGCCAGACCTTCCAGGGGGCGCCGAACTATGGCTACACCTTC.

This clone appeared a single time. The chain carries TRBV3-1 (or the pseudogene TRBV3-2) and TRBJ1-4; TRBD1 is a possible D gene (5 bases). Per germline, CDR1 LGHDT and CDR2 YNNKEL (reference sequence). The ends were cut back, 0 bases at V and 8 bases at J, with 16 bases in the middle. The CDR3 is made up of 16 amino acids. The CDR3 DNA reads TGTGCCAGCAGCCAAGATCGGAGCAGGGAGGAAGAAAAACTGTTTTTT. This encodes CASSQDRSREEEKLFF.

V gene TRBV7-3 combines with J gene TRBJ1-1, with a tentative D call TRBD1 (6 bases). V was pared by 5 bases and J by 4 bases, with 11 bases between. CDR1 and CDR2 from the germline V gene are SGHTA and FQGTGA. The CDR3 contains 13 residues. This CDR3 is CASSQGKGTEAFF. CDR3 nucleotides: TGTGCCAGCAGCCAGGGGAAGGGCACTGAAGCTTTCTTT.

The CDR3, as DNA: TGTGCCAGCGGCCCCCGGACGGCAACCTATGAAAAACTGTTTTTT. It codes for CASGPRTATYEKLFF. The chain is built from TRBV6-5 and TRBJ1-4; D gene uncertain. The CDR3 covers 15 residues. With 8 bases removed from V and 6 bases from J, the gap between germline ends came to 19 bases. From germline, CDR1 is MNHEY and CDR2 SVGAGI.

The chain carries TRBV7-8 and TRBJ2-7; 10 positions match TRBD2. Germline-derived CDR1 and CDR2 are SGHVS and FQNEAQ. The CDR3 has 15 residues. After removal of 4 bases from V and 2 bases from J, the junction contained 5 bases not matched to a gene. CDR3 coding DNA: TGTGCCAGCAGCTCTTCTAGCGGGAGTACCTACGAGCAGTACTTC. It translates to CASSSSSGSTYEQYF.